This note documents a single T cell receptor beta chain sequence. Germline V lookup: CDR1 SGHDN, CDR2 FVKESK. The CDR3 consists of 16 residues. The V and J ends lost 5 bases and 5 bases respectively, with 18 bases between them. The sample belongs to a study of blood T cell repertoires in COVID-19. On the study more broadly: Some COVID-19 samples were acute and others convalescent; all came from the United States, Italy and Spain. T cells, B-cell-depleted T cells, or PBMCs provided the cDNA or gDNA that served as material.

Original data processing: Quantification of nucleated cells was approximated via reference gene primer amplification. The protocol was immunoSEQ multiplex PCR, while the TCRdb copy is restricted to in-frame clones and leaves out a portion. V and J calls and clone size come straight from that table; D and trimming were deduced from the DNA. The sample shows more than 150,000 clones, around 83% of them seen only once. The sequencing sample was made of peripheral blood. The chain couples TRBV14 to TRBJ2-2; weak D call: TRBD1 (5 bases). This clonotype was obtained from a woman aged 40 to 50 with acute or convalescent COVID-19. Here the CDR3 reads CASSNKGVRVTGELFF. CDR3 nucleotide sequence: TGTGCCAGCAGCAATAAAGGGGTTCGTGTTACCGGGGAGCTGTTTTTT.